The 16 T cell receptor beta chains reported below all come from one sample, sequenced in a study of beta chain features in type 1 diabetes (dated by TCRdb to 2016 to 2018). Library creation used the immunoSEQ multiplex PCR assay. The High Capacity cDNA Reverse Transcription Kit was used to reverse transcribe all of the isolated RNA, meaning that expressed TCRB transcripts were what got sequenced. The table was pulled from immuneACCESS by TCRdb, which kept in-frame rearrangements only. Such tables lose some clones; where checked, under half of the loss comes from unresolved V genes, and the rest has no known cause. A total of some 410,000 clones appear in this sample, about an eighth of them only once. Of the sample, about 0.042% is held by the ten largest clones. The specimen was naive CD4+ T cells from blood. The cell subset or site label on this specimen signifies: true naive CD4+ T cells. The receptors stem from a woman under 30 in good health.

J is TRBJ1-6 and V is TRBV9; TRBD1 aligns across 10 bases. J lost 8 bases, V lost 1 base, and 3 bases had no gene match. The length of the CDR3 is 15 residues. The germline CDR1 and CDR2 sequences are SGDLS and YYNGEE. The CDR3 is CASSVSGTGDSPLHF. The CDR3 DNA is TGTGCCAGCAGCGTATCCGGGACAGGGGATTCACCCCTCCACTTT.

This chain uses TRBV4-1 with TRBJ1-5; D gene uncertain. The ends were cut back, 0 bases at V and 3 bases at J, with 12 bases in the middle. The CDR3 totals 16 residues. The germline V gene has CDR1 MGHRA and CDR2 YSYEKL. CDR3 bases: TGCGCCAGCAGCCAAGAAAGAATCCTTCCCAATCAGCCCCAGCATTTT. It is translated as CASSQERILPNQPQHF.

This chain links TRBV18 with TRBJ2-1, with TRBD2 identical over 8 bases. This CDR3 has 17 amino acids. From germline, CDR1 is KGHSH and CDR2 LQKENI. V shed 5 bases, J shed 0 bases, and the junction held 9 bases outside the gene matches. CDR3 nucleotide sequence: TGTGCCAGCTCATCCAGTGGTAGCGGGGACTCCTACAATGAGCAGTTCTTC. This codes for CASSSSGSGDSYNEQFF.

This clone was observed a few times. This CDR3 is also generated by other DNA sequences in the sample. The CDR3 sequence: CASSPRQGTDTQYF. The CDR3 DNA sequence: TGTGCCAGCTCACCTAGACAGGGTACAGATACGCAGTATTTT. The rearrangement joins TRBV18 to TRBJ2-3, with 7 positions matching TRBD1. This CDR3 has 14 amino acids. Trimming removed 3 bases from V and 3 bases from J; junction bases left unmatched: 3. Germline V gene lookup returns CDR1 KGHSH and CDR2 LQKENI.

The chain has TRBV6-5 and TRBJ2-5; 9 bases match TRBD2. The germline V gene has CDR1 MNHEY and CDR2 SVGAGI. The V segment lost 5 bases and the J segment 2 bases; nucleotides outside the gene matches: 6. The CDR3 is made up of 15 amino acids. CDR3: CASSRRAGGQETQYF. CDR3 sequence (DNA): TGTGCCAGCAGTCGGCGAGCGGGGGGTCAAGAGACCCAGTACTTC.

This clone was seen more than once but under ten times. This rearrangement joins TRBV4-2 to TRBJ1-6; unclear D gene. The V end lost 0 bases, the J end lost 5 bases, and 11 bases lay between the germline ends. Per germline, CDR1 LGHNA and CDR2 YNFKEQ. The CDR3 totals 16 residues. This CDR3 is CASSQEVAGDNSPLHF. The CDR3 region has the DNA TGTGCCAGCAGCCAAGAGGTAGCCGGAGATAATTCACCCCTCCACTTT.

The J gene is TRBJ2-1, the V gene TRBV4-1; 9 bases agree with TRBD2. V was pared by 3 bases and J by 2 bases, with 8 bases of the junction left unmatched. Germline assignment: CDR1 MGHRA and CDR2 YSYEKL. The CDR3 consists of 17 residues. The CDR3 DNA reads TGCGCCAGCAGCCAGCCTCTAGCGGGGCCTACCTACAATGAGCAGTTCTTC. Its protein product is CASSQPLAGPTYNEQFF.

This clone was seen a handful of times. The gene calls are TRBV14 and TRBJ1-2; D may be TRBD1 (5 bases). With 2 bases removed from V and 7 bases from J, the gap between germline ends came to 11 bases. The germline gives CDR1 SGHDN, CDR2 FVKESK. The CDR3 is made up of 13 amino acids. CDR3 nucleotides: TGTGCCAGCAGCCAACCAGGGCTGGCTGGCTACACCTTC. Its protein is CASSQPGLAGYTF.

In its sample, this clone was seen a few times. The CDR3 bases are TGTGCCAGCAGTATCGGGGGTCACAATGAGCAGTTCTTC. Its protein is CASSIGGHNEQFF. The chain is built from TRBV13 and TRBJ2-1, with a tentative D call TRBD2 (6 bases). This CDR3 contains 13 residues. V was shortened by 6 bases and J by 5 bases, with 11 bases between the two germline ends. CDR1 and CDR2 from the germline V gene are PRHDT and FYEKMQ (reference sequence). Variable domain in full (rest from reference TRBV13 and TRBJ2-1): AAGVIQSPRHLIKEKRETATLKCYPIPRHDTVYWYQQGPGQDPQFLISFYEKMQSDKGSIPDRFSAQQFSDYHSELNMSSLELGDSALYFCASSIGGHNEQFFGPGTRLTVL.

This clone was counted between two and nine times. DNA of the CDR3: TGCAGCGTTGAACAATGGGGACTAGCGGGGGGGCAGTCCCCGACGCAGTATTTT. Amino acids: CSVEQWGLAGGQSPTQYF. The chain couples TRBV29-1 to TRBJ2-3, with 16 bases fitting TRBD2. The junction had 14 bases not matched to a gene; V was cut back by 2 bases and J by 9 bases. The CDR3 sequence is 18 residues long. Germline V CDR1 and CDR2: SQVTM, ANQGSEA.

This clone has just a few counts. The chain recombines TRBV14 with TRBJ2-1; 12 nucleotides align to TRBD2. There are 18 residues in the CDR3. Germline V CDR1 and CDR2: SGHDN, FVKESK. After removal of 0 bases from V and 9 bases from J, the junction contained 12 bases not matched to a gene. The DNA for the CDR3 is TGTGCCAGCAGCCAAGATTTCCTAGCGGGAGGGACCGGCGGTGAGCAGTTCTTC. Residues: CASSQDFLAGGTGGEQFF.

The chain employs TRBV7-8 and TRBJ2-5; possibly TRBD1 for D (6 bases). This CDR3 comprises 14 residues. V was clipped by 5 bases and J by 5 bases, with 15 bases between them. Germline assignment: CDR1 SGHVS and CDR2 FQNEAQ. CDR3 amino acids: CASSQNRVRETQYF. The CDR3 nucleotides are TGTGCCAGCAGCCAGAACAGGGTACGGGAGACCCAGTACTTC.

This clone was picked up a small number of times. V gene TRBV18 combines with J gene TRBJ1-1; D gene uncertain. The CDR3 runs to 13 residues. Germline CDR1 is KGHSH and CDR2 is LQKENI. V lost 0 bases, J lost 11 bases, and 13 bases lay in between. Here the CDR3 DNA reads TGTGCCAGCTCACCACCGGGTGGGCCTGCGGCTTTCTTT. It translates to CASSPPGGPAAFF.

The chain recombines TRBV28 with TRBJ1-1; 7 bases are shared with TRBD1. This CDR3 is built from 13 residues. Per germline, CDR1 MDHEN and CDR2 SYDVKM. J lost 4 bases, V lost 6 bases, and 5 bases had no gene match. The CDR3 spells CASRLDRLTEAFF. CDR3 nucleotide sequence: TGTGCCAGCAGATTGGACAGGCTCACTGAAGCTTTCTTT. Complete variable domain (other parts from reference TRBV28 and TRBJ1-1): DVKVTQSSRYLVKRTGEKVFLECVQDMDHENMFWYRQDPGLGLRLIYFSYDVKMKEKGDIPEGYSVSREKKERFSLILESASTNQTSMYLCASRLDRLTEAFFGQGTRLTVV.

This clone turned up a few times. This rearrangement joins TRBV9 to TRBJ2-1; tentative D call: TRBD2 (5 bases). CDR3 size: 16 residues. The V end was cut by 0 bases, the J end by 0 bases, with 10 bases between. Germline values: CDR1 SGDLS, CDR2 YYNGEE. This chain's CDR3 is CASSVALGSSYNEQFF. The CDR3 bases are TGTGCCAGCAGCGTAGCGTTAGGGAGCTCCTACAATGAGCAGTTCTTC.

CDR3 residues: CASSAWDRPNTEAFF. The CDR3 DNA sequence: TGTGCCAGTAGTGCATGGGACAGGCCAAACACTGAAGCTTTCTTT. The V and J genes are TRBV19 and TRBJ1-1; 8 bases agree with TRBD1. Trimming took 5 bases from V and 2 from J; bases not matched to a gene: 7. In germline, CDR1 is LNHDA, CDR2 SQIVND (reference sequence). CDR3 size: 15 residues.